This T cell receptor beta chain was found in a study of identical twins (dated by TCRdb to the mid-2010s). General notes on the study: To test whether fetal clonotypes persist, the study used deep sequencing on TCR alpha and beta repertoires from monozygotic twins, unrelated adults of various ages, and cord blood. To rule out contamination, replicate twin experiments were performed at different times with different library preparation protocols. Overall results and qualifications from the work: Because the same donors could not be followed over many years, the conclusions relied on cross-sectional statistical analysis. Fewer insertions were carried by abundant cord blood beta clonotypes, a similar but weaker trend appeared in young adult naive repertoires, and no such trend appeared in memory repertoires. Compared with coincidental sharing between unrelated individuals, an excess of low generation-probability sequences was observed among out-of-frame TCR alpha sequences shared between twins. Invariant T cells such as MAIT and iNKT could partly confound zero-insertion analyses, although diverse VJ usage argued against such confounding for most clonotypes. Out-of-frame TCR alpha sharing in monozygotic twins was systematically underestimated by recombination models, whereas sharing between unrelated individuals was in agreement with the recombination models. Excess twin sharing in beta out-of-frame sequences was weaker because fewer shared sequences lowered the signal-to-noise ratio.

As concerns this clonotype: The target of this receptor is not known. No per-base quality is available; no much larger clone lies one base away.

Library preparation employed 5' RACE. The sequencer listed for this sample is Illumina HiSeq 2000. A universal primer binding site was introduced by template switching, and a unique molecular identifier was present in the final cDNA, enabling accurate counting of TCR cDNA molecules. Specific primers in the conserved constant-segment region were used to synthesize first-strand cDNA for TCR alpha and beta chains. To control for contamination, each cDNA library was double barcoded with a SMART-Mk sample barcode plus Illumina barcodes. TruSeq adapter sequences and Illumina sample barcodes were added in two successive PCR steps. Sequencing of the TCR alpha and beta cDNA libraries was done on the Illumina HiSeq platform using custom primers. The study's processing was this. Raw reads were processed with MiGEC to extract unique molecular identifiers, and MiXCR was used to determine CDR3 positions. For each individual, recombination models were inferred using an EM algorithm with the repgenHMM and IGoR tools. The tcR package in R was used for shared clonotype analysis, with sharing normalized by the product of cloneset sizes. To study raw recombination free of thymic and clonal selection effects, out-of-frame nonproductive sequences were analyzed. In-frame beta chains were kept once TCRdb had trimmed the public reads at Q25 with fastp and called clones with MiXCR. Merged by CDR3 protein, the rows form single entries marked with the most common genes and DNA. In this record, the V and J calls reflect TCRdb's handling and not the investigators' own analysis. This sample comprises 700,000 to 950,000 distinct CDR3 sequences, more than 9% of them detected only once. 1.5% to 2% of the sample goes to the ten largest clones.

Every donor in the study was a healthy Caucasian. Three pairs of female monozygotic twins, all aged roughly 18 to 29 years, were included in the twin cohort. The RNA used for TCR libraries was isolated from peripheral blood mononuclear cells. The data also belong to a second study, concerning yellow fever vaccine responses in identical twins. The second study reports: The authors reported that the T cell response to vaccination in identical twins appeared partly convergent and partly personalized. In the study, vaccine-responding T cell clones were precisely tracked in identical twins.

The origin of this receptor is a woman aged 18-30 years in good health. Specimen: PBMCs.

The CDR3 amino acid sequence is: CASSEDRGLPGEVQFF. The sequenced DNA: TGTGCCAGCAGTGAGGACAGGGGGCTACCCGGAGAGGTGCAGTTCTTC. The chain is assembled from TRBV2 and TRBJ2-1, and TRBD1 aligns with 11 junction nucleotides. The CDR3 goes from the cysteine to the phenylalanine over 16 residues. Only the CDR3 part of the read is kept: 48 bases, read in frame from the first base. CDR1 SNHLY and CDR2 FYNNEI were looked up in the germline V gene. Unmatched junction bases come to 13, with V trimmed by 3 bases and J by 12 bases.